The clone carrying this TCR beta chain is medium-sized. Its antigen is not identified. Oncomine TCR Beta short-read sequencing was applied to DNA from cultured CD4+ T cells. The authors extracted genomic DNA from cultured CD4+ T cells. TCRdb independently ran MiXCR on the PCR reads; one entry per CDR3 protein. The profile covers some 9,600 distinct CDR3 sequences, with roughly 25% appearing a single time and roughly 26% taken by the ten largest. This entry belongs to a study of vaccination and CD4 T cells after COVID-19. Study details: Taking of post-vaccine samples occurred a median about 70 days after dose two (range 14 to 241). Study findings and constraints: Spike mono-reactivity was found in 304 of the 307 vaccine-specific clones identified in convalescent patients.

Treatment meaning: approximately nine-day PBMC culture with coronavirus spike peptide pools or control peptides (ViraFEST assay). This CDR3 has 14 residues. Germline V gives CDR1 MNHNS, CDR2 SASEGT. Deletions cut 2 bases from V and 4 bases from J, with 9 bases between. This TCR was recovered from a human donor who received a COVID-19 vaccine. The chain carries TRBV6-1 and TRBJ1-5; D may be TRBD1 (5 bases). Source: CD4+ T cells from blood, cultured in vitro, taken before SARS-CoV-2 vaccination. The CDR3 DNA reads TGTGCCAGCAGTGAAACCAGGGCGAATCAGCCCCAGCATTTT. Residues: CASSETRANQPQHF.